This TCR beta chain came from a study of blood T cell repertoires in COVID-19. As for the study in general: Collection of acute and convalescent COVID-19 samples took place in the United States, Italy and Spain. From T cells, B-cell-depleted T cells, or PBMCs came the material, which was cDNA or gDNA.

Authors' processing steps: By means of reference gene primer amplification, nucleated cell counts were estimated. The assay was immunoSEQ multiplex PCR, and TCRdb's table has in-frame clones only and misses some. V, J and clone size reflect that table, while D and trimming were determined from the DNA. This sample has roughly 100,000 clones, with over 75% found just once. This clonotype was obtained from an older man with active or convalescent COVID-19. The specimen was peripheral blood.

The CDR3 DNA reads TGCGCCAGCAGGGGGACTCAAGGTGGATACAATGAGCAGTTCTTC. This codes for CASRGTQGGYNEQFF. J is TRBJ2-1 and V is TRBV5-1, with a tentative D call TRBD2 (6 bases). V lost 5 bases to trimming and J lost 4 bases, with 16 bases between them. The CDR3 runs to 15 residues. Germline-derived CDR1 and CDR2 are SGHRS and YFSETQ. The full variable domain, with the rest looked up from reference TRBV5-1 and TRBJ2-1, is KAGVTQTPRYLIKTRGQQVTLSCSPISGHRSVSWYQQTPGQGLQFLFEYFSETQRNKGNFPGRFSGRQFSNSRSEMNVSTLELGDSALYLCASRGTQGGYNEQFFGPGTRLTVL.